This T cell receptor beta chain is drawn from a study of human T cells and chemical hapten exposure. Study-level background: Skin on the upper inner arm, about 2 cm by about 2 cm in size, was sensitized with 2% DPC.

This sample's time point: patch test 1, 2 weeks after DPC sensitization. Treatment specified: therapeutic diphenylcyclopropenone sensitization with weekly scalp DPC. Each CDR3 protein gets one entry after TCRdb re-called the RACE reads with MiXCR. The table lists 65,000 to 85,000 distinct CDR3 sequences, over 9.5% of them singletons. V lost 2 bases and J lost 2, with 8 bases in between. The CDR3 consists of 14 residues. Source: whole blood, taken in connection with sensitization to the hapten diphenylcyclopropenone (DPC). The sequence derives from an older woman with alopecia areata. Some clones in this sample may be carry-over from other donors' samples. The chain uses TRBV12-3 or TRBV12-4 and TRBJ2-3; D gene uncertain. The CDR3 sequence: CASSLSLVTDTQYF. The CDR3 DNA reads as TGTGCCAGCAGTTTATCCCTAGTCACAGATACGCAGTATTTT.